This TCR beta chain was sequenced in a study of spatial heterogeneity in lung cancer. Across the whole study: A unique TCR and UMI combination showed up more than ten times in raw reads, on average. The study, taken as a whole, reports: Ubiquitous expanded tumor TCRs surfaced in blood more at resection than they did at follow-up.

In the library, each TCR cDNA molecule bore its own unique molecular identifier. TCRdb re-called the 5' RACE reads with MiXCR, one entry per CDR3 protein. This sample yields 12,000 to 15,000 distinct CDR3 sequences, of which 7.5% to 8.5% are seen a single time; around 30% belongs to the top ten. This clonotype was detected only a few times. Its target is not known. The time point: sample taken at primary tumor resection. Researchers sequenced whole RNA taken from tumor, nontumor lung or frozen PBMC without sorting. The donors, more than 55 patients with untreated early-stage non-small cell lung cancer, provided the samples. Trimming stripped 3 bases from V and 8 bases from J, with 10 bases between. This CDR3 has 13 residues. The V gene's germline CDR1 is LNHDA and CDR2 SQIVND (reference sequence).

The specimen comprised PBMCs, sampled at surgery. This chain links TRBV19 with TRBJ2-2; no clear D gene. The clonotype originates from a female donor with early-stage non-small cell lung cancer. The CDR3 is CASSIPPGGELFF. In DNA form, the CDR3 reads TGTGCCAGTAGTATCCCCCCTGGAGGGGAGCTGTTTTTT.